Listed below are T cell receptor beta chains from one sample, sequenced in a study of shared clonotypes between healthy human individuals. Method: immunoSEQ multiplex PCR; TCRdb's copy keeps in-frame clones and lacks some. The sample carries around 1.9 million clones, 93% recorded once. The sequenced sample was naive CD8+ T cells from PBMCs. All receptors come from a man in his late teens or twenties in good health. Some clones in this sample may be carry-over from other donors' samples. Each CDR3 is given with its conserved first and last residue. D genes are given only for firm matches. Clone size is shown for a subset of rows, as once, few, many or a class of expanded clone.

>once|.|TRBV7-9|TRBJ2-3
CASSLTEAATDTQYF
TGTGCCAGCAGCTTAACAGAAGCGGCCACAGATACGCAGTATTTT
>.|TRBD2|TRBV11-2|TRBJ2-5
CASSPTRGGPAQYF
TGTGCCAGCAGCCCCACCCGGGGGGGGCCGGCCCAGTACTTC
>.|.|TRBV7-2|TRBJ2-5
CASSLPPKRNQETQYF
TGTGCCAGCAGCTTGCCCCCTAAGCGGAACCAAGAGACCCAGTACTTC
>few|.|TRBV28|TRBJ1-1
CASSLVLGSNTEAFF
TGTGCCAGCAGTTTAGTTTTGGGTTCGAACACTGAAGCTTTCTTT
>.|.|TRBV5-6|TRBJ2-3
CASSLYRADTQYF
TGTGCCAGCAGCTTGTACAGGGCAGATACGCAGTATTTT
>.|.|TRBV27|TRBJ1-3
CASSLELWVVRVGNTIYF
TGTGCCAGCAGTTTAGAGCTGTGGGTAGTCCGTGTGGGAAACACCATATATTTT
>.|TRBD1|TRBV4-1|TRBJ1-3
CASSQVPGQGSGNTIYF
TGCGCCAGCAGCCAAGTGCCGGGACAGGGTTCTGGAAACACCATATATTTT
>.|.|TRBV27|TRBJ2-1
CASSPPPQGPATYNEQFF
TGTGCCAGCAGTCCCCCTCCTCAGGGGCCGGCTACCTACAATGAGCAGTTCTTC
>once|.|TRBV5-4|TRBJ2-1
CASSFLAGPAHEQFF
TGTGCCAGCAGCTTTCTGGCGGGACCCGCCCATGAGCAGTTCTTC
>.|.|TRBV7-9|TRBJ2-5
CASLGPGQETQYF
TGTGCCAGCTTGGGGCCAGGGCAAGAGACCCAGTACTTC
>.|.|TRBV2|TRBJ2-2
CASSEGVGNTGELFF
TGTGCCAGCAGTGAAGGGGTAGGGAACACCGGGGAGCTGTTTTTT
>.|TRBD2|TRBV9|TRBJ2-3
CASSVSRGTSGRIDTQYF
TGTGCCAGCAGCGTGTCTCGCGGGACTAGCGGGAGGATAGATACGCAGTATTTT
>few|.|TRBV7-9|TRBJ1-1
CASSYGTLDEAFF
TGTGCCAGCAGCTACGGGACATTGGACGAAGCTTTCTTT
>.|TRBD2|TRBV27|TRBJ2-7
CASAAGETYEQYF
TGTGCCAGCGCAGCGGGAGAGACCTACGAGCAGTACTTC
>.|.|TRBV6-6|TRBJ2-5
CASRDGTQYF
TGTGCCAGCAGGGACGGGACCCAGTACTTC
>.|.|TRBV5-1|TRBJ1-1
CASSLSVSEAFF
TGCGCCAGCAGCTTGTCGGTCTCTGAAGCTTTCTTT
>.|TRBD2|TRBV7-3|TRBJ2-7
CASSLTPGLAGEQYF
TGTGCCAGCAGCTTAACGCCGGGACTAGCGGGAGAGCAGTACTTC
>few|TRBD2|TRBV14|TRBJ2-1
CASSQDKSAGEGNEQFF
TGTGCCAGCAGCCAAGATAAGTCGGCGGGAGAAGGCAATGAGCAGTTCTTC